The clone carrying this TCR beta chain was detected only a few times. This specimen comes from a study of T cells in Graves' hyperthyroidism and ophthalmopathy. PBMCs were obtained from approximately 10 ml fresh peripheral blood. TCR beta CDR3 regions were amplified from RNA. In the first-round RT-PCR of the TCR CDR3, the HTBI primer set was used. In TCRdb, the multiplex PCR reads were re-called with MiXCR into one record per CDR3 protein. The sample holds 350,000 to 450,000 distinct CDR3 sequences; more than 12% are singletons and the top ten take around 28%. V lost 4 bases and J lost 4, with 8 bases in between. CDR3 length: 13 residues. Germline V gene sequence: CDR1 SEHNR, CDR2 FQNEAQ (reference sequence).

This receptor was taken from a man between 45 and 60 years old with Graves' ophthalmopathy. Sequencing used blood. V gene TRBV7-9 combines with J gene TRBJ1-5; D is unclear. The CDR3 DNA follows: TGTGCCAGCAGCTCAGCGGAAAATCAGCCCCAGCATTTT. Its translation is CASSSAENQPQHF.